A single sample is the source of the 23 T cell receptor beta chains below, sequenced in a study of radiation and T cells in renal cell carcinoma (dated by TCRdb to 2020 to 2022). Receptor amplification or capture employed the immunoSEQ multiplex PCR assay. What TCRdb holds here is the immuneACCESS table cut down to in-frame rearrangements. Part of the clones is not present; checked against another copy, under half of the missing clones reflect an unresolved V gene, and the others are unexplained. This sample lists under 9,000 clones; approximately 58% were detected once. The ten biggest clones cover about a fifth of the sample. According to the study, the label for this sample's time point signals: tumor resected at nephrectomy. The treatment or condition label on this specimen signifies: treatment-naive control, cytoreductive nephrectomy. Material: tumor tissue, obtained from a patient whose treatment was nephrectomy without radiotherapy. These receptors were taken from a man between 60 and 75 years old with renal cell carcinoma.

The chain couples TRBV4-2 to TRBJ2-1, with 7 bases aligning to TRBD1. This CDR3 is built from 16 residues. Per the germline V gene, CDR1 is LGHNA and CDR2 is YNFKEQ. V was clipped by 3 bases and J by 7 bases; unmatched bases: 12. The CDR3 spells CASSQASRAQGNEQFF. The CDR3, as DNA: TGTGCCAGCAGCCAGGCGTCTAGGGCACAGGGGAATGAGCAGTTCTTC.

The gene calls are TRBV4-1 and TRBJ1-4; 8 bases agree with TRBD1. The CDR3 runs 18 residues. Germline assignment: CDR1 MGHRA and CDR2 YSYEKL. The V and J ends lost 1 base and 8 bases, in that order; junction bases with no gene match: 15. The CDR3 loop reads CASSQGVQAGGSGEKLFF. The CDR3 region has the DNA TGCGCCAGCAGCCAAGGGGTCCAGGCAGGGGGCTCGGGCGAAAAACTGTTTTTT.

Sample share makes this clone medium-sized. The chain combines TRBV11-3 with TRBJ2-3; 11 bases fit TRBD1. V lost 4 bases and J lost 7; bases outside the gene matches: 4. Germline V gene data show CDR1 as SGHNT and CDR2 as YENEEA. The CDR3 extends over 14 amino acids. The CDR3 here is CASSSDRGRNTQYF. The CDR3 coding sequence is TGTGCCAGCAGCTCGGACAGGGGGCGAAATACGCAGTATTTT.

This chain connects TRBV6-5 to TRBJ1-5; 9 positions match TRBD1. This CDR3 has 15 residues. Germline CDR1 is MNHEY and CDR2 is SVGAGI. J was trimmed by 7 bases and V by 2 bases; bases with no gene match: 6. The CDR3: CASSYTGGRDQPQHF. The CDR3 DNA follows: TGTGCCAGCAGTTACACAGGGGGCAGGGACCAGCCCCAGCATTTT.

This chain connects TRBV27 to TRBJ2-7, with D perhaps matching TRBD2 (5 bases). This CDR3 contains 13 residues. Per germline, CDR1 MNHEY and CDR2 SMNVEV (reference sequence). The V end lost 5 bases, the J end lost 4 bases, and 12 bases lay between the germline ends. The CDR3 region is CASSPPGEYEQYF. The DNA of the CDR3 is TGTGCCAGCAGTCCCCCCGGGGAGTACGAGCAGTACTTC.

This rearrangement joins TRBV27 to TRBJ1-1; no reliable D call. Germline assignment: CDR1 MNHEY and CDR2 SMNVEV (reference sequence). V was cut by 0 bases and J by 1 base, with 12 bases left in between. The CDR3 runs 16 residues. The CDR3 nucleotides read TGTGCCAGCAGTTTATCGATAGAGACAACGAACACTGAAGCTTTCTTT. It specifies CASSLSIETTNTEAFF.

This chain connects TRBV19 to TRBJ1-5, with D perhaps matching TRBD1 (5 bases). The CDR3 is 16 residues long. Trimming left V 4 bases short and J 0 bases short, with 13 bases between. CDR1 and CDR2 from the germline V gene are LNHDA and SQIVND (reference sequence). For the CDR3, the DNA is TGTGCCAGTAGTACCTTCGACAGTTTTAGCAATCAGCCCCAGCATTTT. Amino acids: CASSTFDSFSNQPQHF.

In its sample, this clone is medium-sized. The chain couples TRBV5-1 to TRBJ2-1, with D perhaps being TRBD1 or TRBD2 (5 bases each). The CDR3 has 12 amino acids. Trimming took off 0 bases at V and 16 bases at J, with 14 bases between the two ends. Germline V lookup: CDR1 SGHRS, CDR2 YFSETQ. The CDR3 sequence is CASSLGTSGKFF. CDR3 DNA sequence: TGCGCCAGCAGCTTGGGGACAAGCGGCAAATTCTTC.

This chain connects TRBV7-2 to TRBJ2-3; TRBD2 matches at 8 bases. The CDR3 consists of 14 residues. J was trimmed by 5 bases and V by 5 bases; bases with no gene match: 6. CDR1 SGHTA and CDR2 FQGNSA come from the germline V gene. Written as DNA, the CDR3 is TGTGCCAGCAGCGACCTTCGGGGGGGAGATACGCAGTATTTT. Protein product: CASSDLRGGDTQYF.

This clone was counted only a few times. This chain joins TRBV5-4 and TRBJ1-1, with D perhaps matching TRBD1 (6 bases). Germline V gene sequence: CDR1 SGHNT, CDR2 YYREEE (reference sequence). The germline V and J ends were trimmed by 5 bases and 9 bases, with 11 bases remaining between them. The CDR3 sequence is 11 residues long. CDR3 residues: CASRSDRKAFF. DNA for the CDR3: TGTGCCAGCAGATCGGACAGAAAAGCTTTCTTT. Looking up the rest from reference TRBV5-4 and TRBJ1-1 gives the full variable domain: ETGVTQSPTHLIKTRGQQVTLRCSSQSGHNTVSWYQQALGQGPQFIFQYYREEENGRGNFPPRFSGLQFPNYSSELNVNALELDDSALYLCASRSDRKAFFGQGTRLTVV.

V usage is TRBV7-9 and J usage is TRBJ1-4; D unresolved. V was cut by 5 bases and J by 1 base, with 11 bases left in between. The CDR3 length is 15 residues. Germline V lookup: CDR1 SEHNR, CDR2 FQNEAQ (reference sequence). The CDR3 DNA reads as TGTGCCAGCAGCCTTTGGGGTAGAACTAATGAAAAACTGTTTTTT. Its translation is CASSLWGRTNEKLFF.

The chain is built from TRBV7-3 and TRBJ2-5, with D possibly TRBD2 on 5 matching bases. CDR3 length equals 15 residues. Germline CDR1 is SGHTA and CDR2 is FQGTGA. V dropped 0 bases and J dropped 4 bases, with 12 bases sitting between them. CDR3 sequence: CASSLTGREGETQYF. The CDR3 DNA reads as TGTGCCAGCAGCTTAACGGGGAGAGAGGGAGAGACCCAGTACTTC. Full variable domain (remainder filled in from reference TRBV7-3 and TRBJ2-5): GAGVSQTPSNKVTEKGKYVELRCDPISGHTALYWYRQSLGQGPEFLIYFQGTGAADDSGLPNDRFFAVRPEGSVSTLKIQRTERGDSAVYLCASSLTGREGETQYFGPGTRLLVL.

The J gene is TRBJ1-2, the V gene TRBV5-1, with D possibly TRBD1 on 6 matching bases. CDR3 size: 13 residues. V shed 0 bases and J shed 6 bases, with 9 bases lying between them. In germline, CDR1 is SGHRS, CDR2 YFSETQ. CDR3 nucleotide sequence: TGCGCCAGCAGCTTGGCGCCAGGGGATGGCTACACCTTC. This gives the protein CASSLAPGDGYTF.

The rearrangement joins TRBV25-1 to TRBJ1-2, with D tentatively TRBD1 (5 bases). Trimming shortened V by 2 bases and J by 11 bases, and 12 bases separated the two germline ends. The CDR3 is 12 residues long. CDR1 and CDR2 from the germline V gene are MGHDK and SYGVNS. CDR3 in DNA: TGTGCCAGCAGTGAAGGGGCGGGGGGATACACCTTC. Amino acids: CASSEGAGGYTF.

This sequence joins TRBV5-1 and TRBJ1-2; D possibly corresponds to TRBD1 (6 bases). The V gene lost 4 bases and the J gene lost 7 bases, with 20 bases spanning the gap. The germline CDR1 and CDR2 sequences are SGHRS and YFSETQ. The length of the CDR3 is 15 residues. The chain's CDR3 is CASSPTAGATRGYTF. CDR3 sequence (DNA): TGCGCCAGCAGCCCAACAGCAGGGGCGACCCGTGGCTACACCTTC.

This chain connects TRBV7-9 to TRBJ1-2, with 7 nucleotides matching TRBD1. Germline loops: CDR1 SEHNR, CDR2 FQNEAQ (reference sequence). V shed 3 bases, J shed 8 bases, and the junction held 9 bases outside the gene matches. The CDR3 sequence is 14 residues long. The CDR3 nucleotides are TGTGCCAGCAGCTTTTTCGGCCAGGGGGAAGGCTACACCTTC. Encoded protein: CASSFFGQGEGYTF.

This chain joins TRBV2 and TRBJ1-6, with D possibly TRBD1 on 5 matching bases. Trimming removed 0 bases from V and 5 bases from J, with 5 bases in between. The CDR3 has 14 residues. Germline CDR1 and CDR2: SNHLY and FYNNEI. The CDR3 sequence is CASSEAGDNSPLHF. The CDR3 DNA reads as TGTGCCAGCAGTGAAGCAGGGGATAATTCACCCCTCCACTTT.

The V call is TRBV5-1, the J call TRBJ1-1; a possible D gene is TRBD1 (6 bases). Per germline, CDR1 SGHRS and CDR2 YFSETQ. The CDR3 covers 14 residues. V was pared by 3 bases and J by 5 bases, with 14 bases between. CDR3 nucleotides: TGCGCCAGCAGCTCGCCGGGGGCGGAGACTGAAGCTTTCTTT. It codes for CASSSPGAETEAFF.

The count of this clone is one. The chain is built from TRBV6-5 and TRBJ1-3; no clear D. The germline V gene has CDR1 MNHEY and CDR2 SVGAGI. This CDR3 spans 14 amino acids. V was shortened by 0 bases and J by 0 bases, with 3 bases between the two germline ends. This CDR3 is CASSYSSSGNTIYF. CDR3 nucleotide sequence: TGTGCCAGCAGTTACTCGAGCTCTGGAAACACCATATATTTT.

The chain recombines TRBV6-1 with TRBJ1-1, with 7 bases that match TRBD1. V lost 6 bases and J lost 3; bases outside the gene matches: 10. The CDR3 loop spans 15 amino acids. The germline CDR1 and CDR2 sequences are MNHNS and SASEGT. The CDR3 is CASRRGGGEHTEAFF. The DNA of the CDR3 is TGTGCCAGCAGAAGGGGAGGGGGCGAGCACACTGAAGCTTTCTTT.

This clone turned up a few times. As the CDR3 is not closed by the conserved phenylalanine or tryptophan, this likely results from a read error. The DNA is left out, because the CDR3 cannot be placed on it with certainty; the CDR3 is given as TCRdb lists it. The CDR3 spells CASSSPKAASL. The rearrangement links TRBV6-6 to TRBJ1-1. Both ends counted, the CDR3 spans 11 residues. Germline assignment: CDR1 MNHNY and CDR2 SVGAGI (reference sequence).

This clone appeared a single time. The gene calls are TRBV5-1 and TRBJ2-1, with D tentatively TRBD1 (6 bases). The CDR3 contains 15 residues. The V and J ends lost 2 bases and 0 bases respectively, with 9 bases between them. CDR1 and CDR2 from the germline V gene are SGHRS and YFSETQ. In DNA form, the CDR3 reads TGCGCCAGCAGCTTACAGGGAAGCTCCTACAATGAGCAGTTCTTC. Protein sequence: CASSLQGSSYNEQFF.

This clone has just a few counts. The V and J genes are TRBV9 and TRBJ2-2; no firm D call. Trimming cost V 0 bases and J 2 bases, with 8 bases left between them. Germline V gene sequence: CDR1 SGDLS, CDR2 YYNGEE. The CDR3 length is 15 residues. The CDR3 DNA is TGTGCCAGCAGCGTAGGGACGGCCAACACCGGGGAGCTGTTTTTT. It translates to CASSVGTANTGELFF. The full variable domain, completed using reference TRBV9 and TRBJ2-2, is DSGVTQTPKHLITATGQRVTLRCSPRSGDLSVYWYQQSLDQGLQFLIQYYNGEERAKGNILERFSAQQFPDLHSELNLSSLELGDSALYFCASSVGTANTGELFFGEGSRLTVL.